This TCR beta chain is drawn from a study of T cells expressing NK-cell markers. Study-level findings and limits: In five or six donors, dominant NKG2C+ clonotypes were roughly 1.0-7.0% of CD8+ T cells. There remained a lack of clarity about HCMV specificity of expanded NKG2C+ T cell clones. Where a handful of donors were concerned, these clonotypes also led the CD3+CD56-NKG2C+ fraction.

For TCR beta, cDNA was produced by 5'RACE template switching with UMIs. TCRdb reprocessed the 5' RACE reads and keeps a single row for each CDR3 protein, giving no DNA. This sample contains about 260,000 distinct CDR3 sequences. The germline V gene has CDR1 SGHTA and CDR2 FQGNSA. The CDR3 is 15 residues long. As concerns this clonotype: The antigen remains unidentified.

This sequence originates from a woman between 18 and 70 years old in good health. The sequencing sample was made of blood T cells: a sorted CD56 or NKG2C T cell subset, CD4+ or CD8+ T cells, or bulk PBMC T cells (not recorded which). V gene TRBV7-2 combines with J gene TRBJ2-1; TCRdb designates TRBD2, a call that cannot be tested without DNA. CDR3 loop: CASSLGGRSYNEQFF. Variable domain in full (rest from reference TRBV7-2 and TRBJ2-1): GAGVSQSPSNKVTEKGKDVELRCDPISGHTALYWYRQSLGQGLEFLIYFQGNSAPDKSGLPSDRFSAERTGGSVSTLTIQRTQQEDSAVYLCASSLGGRSYNEQFFGPGTRLTVL.